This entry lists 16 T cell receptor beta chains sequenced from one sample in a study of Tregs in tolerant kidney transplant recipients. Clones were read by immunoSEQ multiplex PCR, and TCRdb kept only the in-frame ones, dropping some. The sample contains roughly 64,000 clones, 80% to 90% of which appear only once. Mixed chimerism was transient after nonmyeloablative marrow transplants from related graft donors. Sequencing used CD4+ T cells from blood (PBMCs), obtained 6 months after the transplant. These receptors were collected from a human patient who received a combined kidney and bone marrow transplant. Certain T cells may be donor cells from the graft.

CDR3 in DNA: TGCGCCAGCACCCCCGGGACAGGGTTCTATGGCTACACCTTC. Amino acid sequence: CASTPGTGFYGYTF. This chain connects TRBV5-1 to TRBJ1-2; 9 nucleotides align to TRBD1. This CDR3 comprises 14 residues. The germline V gene has CDR1 SGHRS and CDR2 YFSETQ. Trimming took 6 bases from V and 4 from J; bases not matched to a gene: 7.

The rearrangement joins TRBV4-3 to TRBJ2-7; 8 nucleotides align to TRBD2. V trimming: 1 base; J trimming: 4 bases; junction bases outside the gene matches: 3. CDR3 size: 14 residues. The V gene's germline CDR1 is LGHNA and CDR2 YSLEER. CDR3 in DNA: TGCGCCAGCAGCCAAGGGACTAGCAGATACGAGCAGTACTTC. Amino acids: CASSQGTSRYEQYF.

The CDR3: CASSLRAGAQETQYF. CDR3 nucleotides: TGTGCCAGCAGTTTAAGGGCGGGGGCCCAAGAGACCCAGTACTTC. V gene TRBV27 combines with J gene TRBJ2-5; possibly TRBD2 for D (7 bases). Germline V gives CDR1 MNHEY, CDR2 SMNVEV (reference sequence). The CDR3 contains 15 residues. V shed 2 bases and J shed 1 base, with 11 bases lying between them.

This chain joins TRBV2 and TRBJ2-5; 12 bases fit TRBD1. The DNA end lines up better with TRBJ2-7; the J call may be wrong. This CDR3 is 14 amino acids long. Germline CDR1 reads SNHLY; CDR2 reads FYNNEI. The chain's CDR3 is CASSWDRGLDEQYF. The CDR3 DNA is TGTGCCAGCAGTTGGGACAGGGGGCTGGACGAGCAGTACTTC.

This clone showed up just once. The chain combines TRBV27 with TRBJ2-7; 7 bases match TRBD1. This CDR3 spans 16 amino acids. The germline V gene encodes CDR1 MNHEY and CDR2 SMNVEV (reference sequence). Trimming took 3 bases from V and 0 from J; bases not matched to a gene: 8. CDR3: CASSFLARQGSYEQYF. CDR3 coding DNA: TGTGCCAGCAGTTTTCTGGCTCGACAGGGCTCCTACGAGCAGTACTTC.

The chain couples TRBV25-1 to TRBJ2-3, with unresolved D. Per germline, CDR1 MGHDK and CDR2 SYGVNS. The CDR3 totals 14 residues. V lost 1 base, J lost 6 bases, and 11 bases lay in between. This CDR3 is CASSEFRLSDTQYF. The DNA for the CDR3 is TGTGCCAGCAGTGAATTTAGACTCTCCGATACGCAGTATTTT. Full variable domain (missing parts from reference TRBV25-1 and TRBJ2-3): EADIYQTPRYLVIGTGKKITLECSQTMGHDKMYWYQQDPGMELHLIHYSYGVNSTEKGDLSSESTVSRIRTEHFPLTLESARPSHTSQYLCASSEFRLSDTQYFGPGTRLTVL.

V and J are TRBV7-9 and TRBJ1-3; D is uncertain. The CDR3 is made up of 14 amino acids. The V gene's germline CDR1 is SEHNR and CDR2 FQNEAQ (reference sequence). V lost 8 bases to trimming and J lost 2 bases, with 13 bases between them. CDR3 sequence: CASLAGNAGNTIYF. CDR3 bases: TGTGCCAGCCTTGCGGGCAATGCTGGAAACACCATATATTTT. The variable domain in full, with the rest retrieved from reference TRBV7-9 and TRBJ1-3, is DTGVSQNPRHKITKRGQNVTFRCDPISEHNRLYWYRQTLGQGPEFLTYFQNEAQLEKSRLLSDRFSAERPKGSFSTLEIQRTEQGDSAMYLCASLAGNAGNTIYFGEGSWLTVV.

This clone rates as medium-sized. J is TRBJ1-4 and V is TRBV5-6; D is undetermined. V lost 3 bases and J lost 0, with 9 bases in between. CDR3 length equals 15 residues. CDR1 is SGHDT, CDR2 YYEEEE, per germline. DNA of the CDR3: TGTGCCAGCAGCTGGAGGTACGCAACTAATGAAAAACTGTTTTTT. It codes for CASSWRYATNEKLFF.

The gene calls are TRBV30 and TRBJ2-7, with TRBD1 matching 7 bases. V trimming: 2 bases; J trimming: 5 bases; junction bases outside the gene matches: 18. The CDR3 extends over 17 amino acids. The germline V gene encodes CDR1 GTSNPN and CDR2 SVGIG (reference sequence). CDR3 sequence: CAWSQGVGTDGSHEQYF. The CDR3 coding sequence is TGTGCCTGGAGTCAGGGGGTTGGAACGGACGGGTCCCACGAGCAGTACTTC.

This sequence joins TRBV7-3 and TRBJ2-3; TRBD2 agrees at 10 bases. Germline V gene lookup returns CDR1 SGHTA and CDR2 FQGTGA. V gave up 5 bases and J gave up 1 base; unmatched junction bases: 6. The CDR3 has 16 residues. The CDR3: CASSTTSGAGTDTQYF. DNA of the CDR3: TGTGCCAGCAGCACAACTAGCGGGGCCGGCACAGATACGCAGTATTTT.

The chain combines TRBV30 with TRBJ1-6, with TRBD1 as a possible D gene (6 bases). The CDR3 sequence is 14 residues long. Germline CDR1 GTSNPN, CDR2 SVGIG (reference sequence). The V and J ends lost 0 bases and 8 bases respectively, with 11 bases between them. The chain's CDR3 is CAWSVRGADSPLHF. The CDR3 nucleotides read TGTGCCTGGAGTGTACGGGGGGCGGATTCACCCCTCCACTTT. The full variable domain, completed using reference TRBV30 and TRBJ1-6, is SQTIHQWPATLVQPVGSPLSLECTVEGTSNPNLYWYRQAAGRGLQLLFYSVGIGQISSEVPQNLSASRPQDRQFILSSKKLLLSDSGFYLCAWSVRGADSPLHFGNGTRLTVT.

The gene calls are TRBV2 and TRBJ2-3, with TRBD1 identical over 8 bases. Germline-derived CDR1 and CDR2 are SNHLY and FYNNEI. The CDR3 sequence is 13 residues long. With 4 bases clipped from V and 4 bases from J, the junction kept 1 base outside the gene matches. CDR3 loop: CASSARGPDTQYF. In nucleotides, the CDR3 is TGTGCCAGCAGTGCCAGGGGGCCAGATACGCAGTATTTT.

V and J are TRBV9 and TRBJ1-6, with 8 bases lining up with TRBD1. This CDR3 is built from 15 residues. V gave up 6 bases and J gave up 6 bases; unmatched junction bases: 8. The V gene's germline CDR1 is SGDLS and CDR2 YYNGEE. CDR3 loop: CASNTGTGVNSPLHF. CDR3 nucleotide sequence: TGTGCCAGCAACACCGGGACAGGAGTTAATTCACCCCTCCACTTT.

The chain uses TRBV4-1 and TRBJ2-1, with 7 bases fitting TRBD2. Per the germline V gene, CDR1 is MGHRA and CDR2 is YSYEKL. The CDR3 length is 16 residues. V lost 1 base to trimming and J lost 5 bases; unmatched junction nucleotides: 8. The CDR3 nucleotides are TGCGCCAGCAGCCAAGGTCGCCTAGCGGTAAACAATGAGCAGTTCTTC. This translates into CASSQGRLAVNNEQFF.

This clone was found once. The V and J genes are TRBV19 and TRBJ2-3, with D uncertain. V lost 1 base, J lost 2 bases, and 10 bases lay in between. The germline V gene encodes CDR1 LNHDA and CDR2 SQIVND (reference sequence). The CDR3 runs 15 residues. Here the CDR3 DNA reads TGTGCCAGTAGTATAGGGGCTTCCCACACAGATACGCAGTATTTT. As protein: CASSIGASHTDTQYF. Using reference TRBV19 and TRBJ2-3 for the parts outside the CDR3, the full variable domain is DGGITQSPKYLFRKEGQNVTLSCEQNLNHDAMYWYRQDPGQGLRLIYYSQIVNDFQKGDIAEGYSVSREKKESFPLTVTSAQKNPTAFYLCASSIGASHTDTQYFGPGTRLTVL.

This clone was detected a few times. This CDR3 is CAISEMGRNSPLHF. CDR3 in DNA: TGTGCCATCAGTGAAATGGGCCGTAATTCACCCCTCCACTTT. The chain carries TRBV10-3 and TRBJ1-6; D remains unclear. The V gene lost 3 bases and the J gene lost 6 bases, with 9 bases spanning the gap. CDR1 is ENHRY and CDR2 is SYGVKD in the germline V gene. The CDR3 consists of 14 residues.